This T cell receptor beta chain was sequenced in a study of T cell responses to AZD1222 COVID-19 vaccine. Study-wide results and limits: Repertoires were obtained only post-peak T cell response. Baseline seropositivity occurred in only a handful of AZD1222 recipients.

Germline values: CDR1 MNHEY, CDR2 SMNVEV (reference sequence). V was cut by 6 bases and J by 5 bases, with 13 bases left in between. The CDR3 is 14 residues long. To note about this clone: Its target is not known.

The protocol was immunoSEQ multiplex PCR, while the TCRdb copy is restricted to in-frame clones and leaves out a portion. The sample contains about 170,000 clones, over 85% of which appear only once. The input for sequencing was peripheral blood, taken on day 0 of AZD1222 vaccination. The V and J genes are TRBV27 and TRBJ2-2, with a tentative D call TRBD2 (6 bases). The receptor was derived from an adult in good health. CDR3 in DNA: TGTGCCAGCAGACCCGCCGGGGGAACCGGGGAGCTGTTTTTT. Translation: CASRPAGGTGELFF.